One and the same sample provided the 26 T cell receptor beta chains below, sequenced in a study of response to subunit inactivated influenza vaccine (dated by TCRdb to the late 2010s). The method behind the library was RT-PCR. For sequencing, an Illumina HiSeq 2500 was employed. TCRdb reran the public reads through fastp at Q25 and MiXCR, keeping productive beta chains. Rows with one shared CDR3 protein collapse into an entry with the most common genes and DNA. The sample contains approximately 570,000 distinct CDR3 sequences, 6.5% to 8% of them found a single time. The ten biggest clones cover 10% to 15% of the sample. The sample consisted of PBMCs from blood, taken 23 months after vaccination. The source of these receptors is a man aged 50 to 75 who received an inactivated influenza vaccine. Donor details come from another sample of the same person, matched by shared clones.

CDR3 amino acids: CASSPGTGGYAEQFF. CDR3 DNA sequence: TGCGCCAGCAGCCCCGGGACAGGGGGATACGCTGAGCAGTTCTTC. The chain couples TRBV5-1 to TRBJ2-1, with 11 bases lining up with TRBD1. CDR3 length equals 15 residues. The germline CDR1 and CDR2 sequences are SGHRS and YFSETQ. Unmatched junction bases numbered 9, after V lost 4 bases and J lost 9 bases.

This clonotype was found a few times. This chain links TRBV20-1 with TRBJ1-1; 9 bases align to TRBD1. V gave up 1 base and J gave up 5 bases; unmatched junction bases: 8. The CDR3 is made up of 15 amino acids. From germline, CDR1 is DFQATT and CDR2 SNEGSKA (reference sequence). The CDR3 region has the DNA TGCAGTGCTAGAGTTGAGGGACAGGGAAGAACTGAAGCTTTCTTT. Encoded protein: CSARVEGQGRTEAFF.

This clonotype has only a few counts. The chain carries TRBV7-2 and TRBJ2-3, with unresolved D. The CDR3 contains 15 residues. Trimming shortened V by 5 bases and J by 0 bases, and 12 bases separated the two germline ends. Germline V CDR1 and CDR2: SGHTA, FQGNSA. The CDR3 reads CASSLQVSSTDTQYF. In nucleotides, the CDR3 is TGTGCCAGCAGCCTCCAGGTATCTAGCACAGATACGCAGTATTTT.

This clonotype was detected a few times. DNA of the CDR3: TGCGCCAGCAGCCCCGGGACAATAAACGGGGAGCTGTTTTTT. Translating gives CASSPGTINGELFF. This chain connects TRBV5-1 to TRBJ2-2; possible D gene TRBD1, 6 bases. CDR3 length equals 14 residues. V was pared by 4 bases and J by 7 bases, with 14 bases between. CDR1 and CDR2 (germline): SGHRS, YFSETQ.

In this sample, this clonotype turned up a few times. The chain is built from TRBV29-1 and TRBJ1-3; perhaps TRBD1 as D (5 bases). The length of the CDR3 is 14 residues. Trimming removed 1 base at V and 2 bases at J, with 9 bases between. From germline, CDR1 is SQVTM and CDR2 ANQGSEA. CDR3 sequence reads: CSVEGPGTGNTIYF. CDR3 DNA sequence: TGCAGCGTTGAAGGGCCAGGGACTGGAAACACCATATATTTT.

The V and J genes are TRBV29-1 and TRBJ1-2; 7 bases are a match to TRBD1. The CDR3 consists of 14 residues. V lost 4 bases and J lost 2; bases outside the gene matches: 7. The V gene's germline CDR1 is SQVTM and CDR2 ANQGSEA. CDR3 residues: CSVGDSLGNYGYTF. For the CDR3, the DNA is TGCAGCGTTGGGGACAGTCTGGGGAACTATGGCTACACCTTC.

The chain links TRBV7-3 to TRBJ2-3, with D unresolved. The germline V gene has CDR1 SGHTA and CDR2 FQGTGA. The CDR3 runs 14 residues. V was clipped by 5 bases and J by 7 bases, with 16 bases between them. In nucleotides, the CDR3 is TGTGCCAGCAGCCCCGCAGGAGTTCTGAATACGCAGTATTTT. Amino acid sequence: CASSPAGVLNTQYF.

This clonotype was found many times. The V and J genes are TRBV29-1 and TRBJ2-2; 11 positions match TRBD1. The CDR3 loop spans 14 amino acids. J was trimmed by 5 bases and V by 4 bases; bases with no gene match: 3. The germline gives CDR1 SQVTM, CDR2 ANQGSEA. In DNA, the CDR3 is TGCAGCGTTGCTGGACAGGGGGCTACCGGGGAGCTGTTTTTT. It is translated as CSVAGQGATGELFF.

The V gene is TRBV5-1, the J gene TRBJ2-7; tentatively, D is TRBD1 (5 bases). V was pared by 0 bases and J by 7 bases, with 14 bases between. Germline CDR1 is SGHRS and CDR2 is YFSETQ. The CDR3 runs 14 residues. The CDR3 DNA is TGCGCCAGCAGCTTGGTCGGCAGGGTGGGGGAGCAGTACTTC. This encodes CASSLVGRVGEQYF.

At least ten counts were recorded for this clonotype. The chain combines TRBV10-3 with TRBJ1-1; D is undetermined. Germline loops: CDR1 ENHRY, CDR2 SYGVKD. The V end was cut by 2 bases, the J end by 8 bases, with 9 bases between. The CDR3 has 12 residues. The DNA of the CDR3 is TGTGCCATCAGTGAGGAAGGCGGCGAAGCTTTCTTT. Translating it yields CAISEEGGEAFF.

This clonotype was detected a few times. For the CDR3, the DNA is TGTGCCAGCAGTTCGGGACAGGGGAGCTCCTACAATGAGCAGTTCTTC. Translating gives CASSSGQGSSYNEQFF. This rearrangement joins TRBV12-3 or TRBV12-4 to TRBJ2-1; 10 nucleotides line up with TRBD1. This CDR3 has 16 amino acids. The J segment lost 0 bases and the V segment lost 4 bases, leaving 3 bases of the junction unmatched.

The chain is built from TRBV10-3 and TRBJ1-2; the D gene is possibly TRBD1 (5 bases). This CDR3 is built from 14 residues. V gave up 3 bases and J gave up 7 bases, with 15 bases separating them. The V gene's germline CDR1 is ENHRY and CDR2 SYGVKD. The CDR3 nucleotides read TGTGCCATCAGTGATGGGGACGGGGGGGGTGGCTACACCTTC. This sequence encodes CAISDGDGGGGYTF.

V gene TRBV10-2 combines with J gene TRBJ1-3; possible D gene TRBD1, 6 bases. This CDR3 has 15 amino acids. V was cut by 0 bases and J by 8 bases, with 14 bases left in between. Germline V gene data show CDR1 as WSHSY and CDR2 as SAAADI. The CDR3 DNA follows: TGCGCCAGCAGTGAGTCCGCAGGGGTTCTTGACACCATATATTTT. This sequence encodes CASSESAGVLDTIYF.

The J gene is TRBJ2-7, the V gene TRBV18; 10 bases agree with TRBD2. Germline CDR1 KGHSH, CDR2 LQKENI. Losses at the gene ends were 6 bases for V and 6 bases for J; bases not matched to a gene: 11. The CDR3 spans 15 residues. The CDR3 reads CASSPPSGRFVEQYF. For the CDR3, the DNA is TGTGCCAGCTCCCCCCCTAGCGGGAGATTCGTCGAGCAGTACTTC.

The gene calls are TRBV5-1 and TRBJ2-2; 10 bases align to TRBD1. This CDR3 contains 16 residues. V shed 4 bases and J 4 bases; nucleotides not matched to a gene: 7. Germline CDR1 reads SGHRS; CDR2 reads YFSETQ. The CDR3, as DNA: TGCGCCAGCAGCCCTGGAGGGACAGGGGCCACCGGGGAGCTGTTTTTT. Translated, it gives CASSPGGTGATGELFF.

The CDR3 loop reads CASSFGTGRTGELFF. The CDR3 nucleotides are TGTGCCAGCAGCTTCGGGACAGGGCGCACCGGGGAGCTGTTTTTT. The rearrangement links TRBV7-2 to TRBJ2-2; TRBD1 matches 9 bases. CDR3 length equals 15 residues. CDR1 and CDR2 from the germline V gene are SGHTA and FQGNSA. Trimming cost V 3 bases and J 4 bases; bases outside gene matches: 3.

The chain has TRBV5-8 and TRBJ2-1, with a weak D call TRBD2 (5 bases). The CDR3 contains 14 residues. Trimming pared 4 bases from V and 5 bases from J, leaving 13 bases between. CDR1 and CDR2 (germline): SGHTS, YDEGEE. CDR3 sequence reads: CASSPSGSHNEQFF. In DNA form, the CDR3 reads TGTGCCAGCAGCCCCAGCGGTTCCCACAATGAGCAGTTCTTC.

In this sample, this clonotype turned up a few times. V gene TRBV19 combines with J gene TRBJ2-2; D possibly corresponds to TRBD2 (6 bases). The CDR3 consists of 15 residues. Germline CDR1 is LNHDA and CDR2 is SQIVND (reference sequence). Trimming pared 5 bases from V and 0 bases from J, leaving 10 bases between. CDR3 in DNA: TGTGCCAGTAGTCGCGGGATCGCGAACACCGGGGAGCTGTTTTTT. Its translation: CASSRGIANTGELFF.

This chain joins TRBV18 and TRBJ1-2; D is undetermined. The CDR3 totals 13 residues. Looked up from germline, CDR1 is KGHSH and CDR2 is LQKENI. V was trimmed by 2 bases and J by 5 bases, leaving 9 bases between them. CDR3 DNA sequence: TGTGCCAGCTCACCAGAGTTCGGGTATGGCTACACCTTC. Its translation: CASSPEFGYGYTF.

This clonotype was observed a handful of times. CDR3 loop: CASSLGVTRGGYTF. CDR3 bases: TGTGCCAGCAGTTTAGGGGTTACACGCGGGGGCTACACCTTC. The chain carries TRBV12-3 or TRBV12-4 and TRBJ1-2; no firm D call. The CDR3 is made up of 14 amino acids. Trimming stripped 1 base from V and 8 bases from J, with 14 bases between.

In this sample, this clonotype turned up many times. The V call is TRBV10-2, the J call TRBJ2-7, with 7 bases identical to TRBD1. Germline values: CDR1 WSHSY, CDR2 SAAADI. The CDR3 consists of 16 residues. Trimming took 4 bases from V and 5 from J; bases not matched to a gene: 14. The CDR3: CASSVSRDRLVHEQYF. The CDR3 bases are TGCGCCAGCAGTGTCTCCCGGGACAGACTTGTGCACGAGCAGTACTTC.

This clonotype turned up a few times. This rearrangement joins TRBV12-3 or TRBV12-4 to TRBJ2-7, with no clear D. The ends were cut back, 4 bases at V and 2 bases at J, with 12 bases in the middle. The CDR3 contains 14 residues. CDR3 coding DNA: TGTGCCAGCAGTTCGGGTCCCGGAACCTACGAGCAGTACTTC. Amino acids: CASSSGPGTYEQYF.

This chain's CDR3 is CASRPRGTTGELFF. The CDR3 DNA reads TGTGCCAGCAGGCCCCGGGGCACCACCGGGGAGCTGTTTTTT. The chain carries TRBV2 and TRBJ2-2; D possibly matches TRBD1 or TRBD2 (5 bases each). CDR1 and CDR2 from the germline V gene are SNHLY and FYNNEI. Trimming took off 6 bases at V and 4 bases at J, with 12 bases between the two ends. This CDR3 has 14 residues.

This clonotype has only a few counts. The gene calls are TRBV12-5 and TRBJ2-1; perhaps TRBD1 as D (6 bases). The V gene lost 6 bases and the J gene lost 0 bases, with 18 bases spanning the gap. CDR1 is LGHNT and CDR2 is FRNRAP in the germline V gene. There are 17 residues in the CDR3. The CDR3 region is CASGYSGTTSSYNEQFF. CDR3 coding DNA: TGTGCTAGTGGCTACTCCGGGACAACGAGCTCCTACAATGAGCAGTTCTTC. Full variable domain (outside the CDR3, taken from reference TRBV12-5 and TRBJ2-1): DARVTQTPRHKVTEMGQEVTMRCQPILGHNTVFWYRQTMMQGLELLAYFRNRAPLDDSGMPKDRFSAEMPDATLATLKIQPSEPRDSAVYFCASGYSGTTSSYNEQFFGPGTRLTVL.

The table lists this clonotype with many counts. J is TRBJ2-1 and V is TRBV7-2, with TRBD1 as a possible D gene (6 bases). V shed 7 bases and J shed 7 bases, with 23 bases lying between them. CDR3 size: 16 residues. Germline V gene data show CDR1 as SGHTA and CDR2 as FQGNSA. CDR3 nucleotides: TGTGCCAGCACCCTCCTCCCAGGGGCAATCCATAATGAGCAGTTCTTC. This translates into CASTLLPGAIHNEQFF.

The chain combines TRBV12-3 or TRBV12-4 with TRBJ2-1, with unresolved D. Trimming shortened V by 2 bases and J by 0 bases, and 5 bases separated the two germline ends. This CDR3 is 14 amino acids long. The CDR3 region has the DNA TGTGCCAGCAGTTTAAAGGTCTCCTACAATGAGCAGTTCTTC. Amino acids: CASSLKVSYNEQFF.